These 22 T cell receptor beta chains were sequenced from one sample in a study of blood T cell repertoires in COVID-19. Using immunoSEQ multiplex PCR, the repertoire was profiled, and TCRdb retains in-frame clones only, with some absent. Here the sample spans roughly 260,000 clones, around nine tenths being singletons. Sequencing used PBMCs or T cells enriched from blood (not recorded which). The receptors come from a woman aged 18-29 years who had recovered from COVID-19.

This sequence joins TRBV18 and TRBJ2-5; D perhaps matches TRBD2 (6 bases). The CDR3 runs to 15 residues. Germline V gives CDR1 KGHSH, CDR2 LQKENI. Deletions cut 0 bases from V and 4 bases from J, with 12 bases between. The CDR3 sequence: CASSPPSTRGETQYF. CDR3 nucleotide sequence: TGTGCCAGCTCACCACCCTCGACTAGAGGAGAGACCCAGTACTTC.

This chain uses TRBV20-1 with TRBJ1-1, with D perhaps matching TRBD1 (5 bases). The CDR3 length is 11 residues. Germline CDR1 reads DFQATT; CDR2 reads SNEGSKA (reference sequence). V shed 6 bases and J shed 8 bases, with 13 bases lying between them. CDR3 in amino acids: CSAATGFEAFF. The CDR3 DNA is TGCAGTGCCGCCACAGGTTTCGAAGCTTTCTTT.

The chain combines TRBV3-1 (or the pseudogene TRBV3-2) with TRBJ1-2; TRBD1 aligns across 7 bases. Per germline, CDR1 LGHDT and CDR2 YNNKEL (reference sequence). The length of the CDR3 is 13 residues. The J segment lost 4 bases and the V segment lost 6 bases, leaving 5 bases of the junction unmatched. CDR3 DNA sequence: TGTGCCAGCAGATCCAGACAGGGCTATGGCTACACCTTC. Its translation is CASRSRQGYGYTF.

This chain joins TRBV7-2 and TRBJ1-5, with TRBD1 matching 8 bases. This CDR3 contains 16 residues. V was clipped by 5 bases and J by 1 base; unmatched bases: 7. Germline lookup yields CDR1 SGHTA and CDR2 FQGNSA. The DNA for the CDR3 is TGTGCCAGCAGCGCAGCGACAGGGGCGAGCAATCAGCCCCAGCATTTT. Translated, it gives CASSAATGASNQPQHF.

The V gene is TRBV6-6, the J gene TRBJ1-2, with 8 nucleotides matching TRBD1. Germline V lookup: CDR1 MNHNY, CDR2 SVGAGI (reference sequence). This CDR3 is 14 amino acids long. With 6 bases clipped from V and 3 bases from J, the junction kept 6 bases outside the gene matches. In nucleotides, the CDR3 is TGTGCCAGCAGGTATCAGGGGGCGGACTATGGCTACACCTTC. It yields the protein CASRYQGADYGYTF.

The rearrangement links TRBV2 to TRBJ1-1; unclear D gene. Germline values: CDR1 SNHLY, CDR2 FYNNEI. The CDR3 covers 15 residues. Trimming took 2 bases from V and 1 from J, leaving 11 bases between them. CDR3 DNA: TGTGCCAGCAGTGAATTTGGGCTGAGGAACACTGAAGCTTTCTTT. Translated: CASSEFGLRNTEAFF.

The genes are TRBV12-1 and TRBJ2-1; TRBD2 is the table's D call and was not checked against the DNA. TRBV12-1 is flagged as a pseudogene. The CDR3 loop spans 12 amino acids. CDR3 in DNA: TGTGCCAGCAGCTTTACGGGTTCTGAGCAGTTCTTC. Residues: CASSFTGSEQFF.

The CDR3 bases are TGTGCCAGCAGCCAGGGGAGAGGATATTCACCCCTCCACTTT. Translated, it gives CASSQGRGYSPLHF. The gene calls are TRBV14 and TRBJ1-6; D is uncertain. With 3 bases removed from V and 8 bases from J, the gap between germline ends came to 11 bases. The CDR3 has 14 residues. Germline-derived CDR1 and CDR2 are SGHDN and FVKESK.

The chain recombines TRBV19 with TRBJ1-6, with D possibly matching TRBD1 (5 bases). Trimming cost V 3 bases and J 13 bases, with 10 bases left between them. Germline assignment: CDR1 LNHDA and CDR2 SQIVND (reference sequence). The CDR3 runs 12 residues. The CDR3 region is CASSIDSGPLHF. In nucleotides, the CDR3 is TGTGCCAGTAGTATCGACAGCGGGCCCCTCCACTTT. The full variable domain, rest sourced from reference TRBV19 and TRBJ1-6, is DGGITQSPKYLFRKEGQNVTLSCEQNLNHDAMYWYRQDPGQGLRLIYYSQIVNDFQKGDIAEGYSVSREKKESFPLTVTSAQKNPTAFYLCASSIDSGPLHFGNGTRLTVT.

This rearrangement joins TRBV28 to TRBJ1-2; 8 bases map to TRBD1. The CDR3 length is 14 residues. With 5 bases clipped from V and 5 bases from J, the junction kept 7 bases outside the gene matches. Germline CDR1 is MDHEN and CDR2 is SYDVKM. For the CDR3, the DNA is TGTGCCAGCAGTCCTCCTAGACAGGGGTATGGCTACACCTTC. It codes for CASSPPRQGYGYTF.

The chain couples TRBV6-5 to TRBJ2-2, with 11 bases identical to TRBD2. V shed 7 bases, J shed 6 bases, and the junction held 7 bases outside the gene matches. Germline CDR1 and CDR2: MNHEY and SVGAGI. The CDR3 contains 15 residues. CDR3 sequence reads: CASISTSGVPGELFF. The CDR3 DNA sequence: TGTGCCAGCATCTCGACTAGCGGGGTACCCGGGGAGCTGTTTTTT.

The chain uses TRBV19 and TRBJ2-5; 7 nucleotides match TRBD2. Germline V CDR1 and CDR2: LNHDA, SQIVND (reference sequence). The CDR3 covers 14 residues. The J segment lost 5 bases and the V segment lost 7 bases, leaving 10 bases of the junction unmatched. CDR3 nucleotide sequence: TGTGCCAGTAAGGTTACGGCCGGGAGGGAGACCCAGTACTTC. Translated: CASKVTAGRETQYF. The whole variable domain, filled in from reference TRBV19 and TRBJ2-5, reads DGGITQSPKYLFRKEGQNVTLSCEQNLNHDAMYWYRQDPGQGLRLIYYSQIVNDFQKGDIAEGYSVSREKKESFPLTVTSAQKNPTAFYLCASKVTAGRETQYFGPGTRLLVL.

The J gene is TRBJ2-5, the V gene TRBV5-1; D possibly corresponds to TRBD2 (5 bases). With 2 bases removed from V and 4 bases from J, the gap between germline ends came to 12 bases. The germline gives CDR1 SGHRS, CDR2 YFSETQ. The CDR3 has 14 residues. The CDR3 here is CASSFVGLTETQYF. The CDR3, as DNA: TGCGCCAGCAGCTTTGTTGGACTTACAGAGACCCAGTACTTC.

The chain has TRBV10-3 and TRBJ2-1; no definite D call. Germline CDR1 and CDR2: ENHRY and SYGVKD. The CDR3 loop spans 14 amino acids. Trimming removed 0 bases from V and 7 bases from J, with 10 bases in between. CDR3 in DNA: TGTGCCATCAGTGAGTCGAGGCATGCTAATGAGCAGTTCTTC. This sequence encodes CAISESRHANEQFF.

CDR3 residues: CASSISVRGFDEQYF. The CDR3 bases are TGTGCCAGTAGTATATCGGTCAGGGGATTCGACGAGCAGTACTTC. This sequence joins TRBV19 and TRBJ2-7; tentatively, D is TRBD1 (6 bases). The CDR3 sequence is 15 residues long. From germline, CDR1 is LNHDA and CDR2 SQIVND (reference sequence). Trimming cost V 2 bases and J 5 bases, with 16 bases left between them.

V and J are TRBV2 and TRBJ1-1; no firm D call. Trimming removed 3 bases at V and 3 bases at J, with 8 bases between. The CDR3 runs to 13 residues. Germline-derived CDR1 and CDR2 are SNHLY and FYNNEI. CDR3 sequence reads: CASSDRGDTEAFF. DNA for the CDR3: TGTGCCAGCAGTGACAGAGGCGACACTGAAGCTTTCTTT.

The rearrangement uses TRBV24-1 and TRBJ2-5, with D possibly matching TRBD2 (5 bases). The germline CDR1 and CDR2 sequences are KGHDR and SFDVKD. CDR3 length: 14 residues. The V and J ends lost 0 bases and 9 bases respectively, with 13 bases between them. In DNA, the CDR3 is TGTGCCACCAGTGATTTGTTTCACGGAGGCGCCCAGTACTTC. Protein sequence: CATSDLFHGGAQYF.

The chain uses TRBV7-9 and TRBJ2-7, with D unresolved. This CDR3 is 16 amino acids long. Trimming pared 5 bases from V and 0 bases from J, leaving 17 bases between. The V gene's germline CDR1 is SEHNR and CDR2 FQNEAQ (reference sequence). CDR3 coding DNA: TGTGCCAGCAGCGCCGGTCCCCGCCCCACCTCCTACGAGCAGTACTTC. Translated: CASSAGPRPTSYEQYF. The complete variable domain, with remaining parts taken from reference TRBV7-9 and TRBJ2-7, reads DTGVSQNPRHKITKRGQNVTFRCDPISEHNRLYWYRQTLGQGPEFLTYFQNEAQLEKSRLLSDRFSAERPKGSFSTLEIQRTEQGDSAMYLCASSAGPRPTSYEQYFGPGTRLTVT.

The chain carries TRBV9 and TRBJ2-5; D is undetermined. The V gene lost 4 bases and the J gene lost 9 bases, with 10 bases spanning the gap. This CDR3 has 11 residues. CDR1 is SGDLS, CDR2 YYNGEE, per germline. For the CDR3, the DNA is TGTGCCAGCAGCTCCGGCGGCGCCCAGTACTTC. Encoded protein: CASSSGGAQYF.

The rearrangement links TRBV12-3 or TRBV12-4 to TRBJ1-5; TRBD1 agrees at 7 bases. The CDR3 has 12 residues. Trimming at V came to 8 bases and at J to 7 bases, leaving 5 bases not matched to a gene. The chain's CDR3 is CASGTVFQPQHF. In DNA form, the CDR3 reads TGTGCCAGCGGGACAGTTTTCCAGCCCCAGCATTTT.

The chain combines TRBV28 with TRBJ1-2; D possibly corresponds to TRBD1 (6 bases). V lost 7 bases and J lost 8, with 17 bases in between. CDR1 and CDR2 (germline): MDHEN, SYDVKM. CDR3 length: 13 amino acids. CDR3 sequence: CASTPSDSYGYTF. The CDR3 region has the DNA TGTGCCAGCACCCCGTCGGACAGCTACGGCTACACCTTC.

The chain is built from TRBV19 and TRBJ1-5; D perhaps matches TRBD1 (5 bases). V lost 3 bases and J lost 16, with 19 bases in between. The germline V gene encodes CDR1 LNHDA and CDR2 SQIVND (reference sequence). The length of the CDR3 is 13 residues. The CDR3: CASSIRGTLVSHF. The CDR3 DNA is TGTGCCAGTAGTATCCGCGGGACGCTAGTCTCCCATTTT.